This is a list of T cell receptor beta chains from one sample in a study of T cell responses to AZD1222 COVID-19 vaccine. Generated by immunoSEQ multiplex PCR, the TCRdb table keeps only in-frame clones and is missing some. The sample holds around 110,000 clones; roughly nine tenths are singletons and the top ten take approximately 3.1%. Sequences were derived from peripheral blood, sampled on day 0 of AZD1222 vaccination. Source of these receptors: an adult in good health. CDR3s include the opening cysteine and the closing phenylalanine or tryptophan. D genes are given only for firm matches. A clone size is listed for some rows: how often the clone was seen (once, few, many), or a class if it is expanded.

.,TRBV2,TRBJ1-5,TRBD1,CASSGQGPQHF,TGTGCCAGCAGCGGACAGGGGCCCCAGCATTTT
.,TRBV7-9,TRBJ2-3,.,CASSLVGGYTDTQYF,TGTGCCAGCAGCTTAGTGGGCGGTTACACAGATACGCAGTATTTT
.,TRBV5-5,TRBJ1-3,TRBD1,CASSHQMTGLSGNTIYF,TGTGCCAGCAGCCACCAAATGACAGGGCTCTCTGGAAACACCATATATTTT
.,TRBV27,TRBJ1-6,TRBD1,CASSFSRDRGYSPLHF,TGTGCCAGCAGTTTCTCGCGGGACAGGGGATATTCACCCCTCCACTTT
.,TRBV3-1/TRBV3-2,TRBJ1-1,TRBD1,CASSPPTGVNTEAFF,TGTGCCAGCAGCCCTCCGACAGGGGTGAACACTGAAGCTTTCTTT
.,TRBV7-2,TRBJ1-2,.,CASSLDEGYGYTF,TGTGCCAGCAGCTTAGATGAGGGCTATGGCTACACCTTC
.,TRBV19,TRBJ1-5,.,CASSIRFLQGPQHF,TGTGCCAGTAGTATCCGTTTTTTACAGGGCCCCCAGCATTTT
few,TRBV5-6,TRBJ2-1,TRBD2,CASSGLAGAYEQFF,TGTGCCAGCAGTGGACTAGCGGGAGCATATGAGCAGTTCTTC
once,TRBV5-4,TRBJ2-1,TRBD2,CASSPGLAGGDEQFF,TGTGCCAGCAGCCCCGGACTAGCGGGAGGGGATGAGCAGTTCTTC
.,TRBV7-9,TRBJ2-7,.,CASSLSDEQYF,TGTGCCAGCAGCTTGTCTGACGAGCAGTACTTC
.,TRBV30,TRBJ1-4,TRBD1,CALGQAYEKLFF,TGTGCCTTGGGACAGGCGTATGAAAAACTGTTTTTT
.,TRBV4-1,TRBJ1-1,.,CASSQETPRMWTVGGTEAFF,TGCGCCAGCAGCCAAGAAACCCCCCGAATGTGGACCGTTGGGGGCACTGAAGCTTTCTTT
.,TRBV4-2,TRBJ2-3,.,CASSSSVPSTDTQYF,TGTGCCAGCAGTTCTTCCGTCCCTAGCACAGATACGCAGTATTTT
.,TRBV24-1,TRBJ2-5,TRBD1,CATSDSPPGTGVGETQYF,TGTGCCACCAGTGATTCCCCCCCCGGGACAGGGGTTGGGGAGACCCAGTACTTC
.,TRBV5-1,TRBJ1-1,.,CASSFYGRLNTEAFF,TGCGCCAGCAGCTTCTACGGACGGTTGAACACTGAAGCTTTCTTT
once,TRBV24-1,TRBJ2-1,TRBD1,CATRGTGFGNEQFF,TGTGCCACCAGAGGGACAGGGTTTGGCAATGAGCAGTTCTTC
.,TRBV7-9,TRBJ1-1,TRBD1,CASSPGQVYTEAFF,TGTGCCAGCAGCCCCGGACAGGTCTACACTGAAGCTTTCTTT
.,TRBV11-2,TRBJ1-2,.,CASSWAGDRYGYTF,TGTGCCAGCAGCTGGGCGGGGGATCGCTATGGCTACACCTTC
.,TRBV7-8,TRBJ2-7,.,CASSLSSYEQYF,TGTGCCAGCAGCTTAAGCTCCTACGAGCAGTACTTC
.,TRBV6-2/TRBV6-3,TRBJ2-2,TRBD2,CASSYENSGTIILEELFF,TGTGCCAGCAGTTACGAAAACTCCGGGACTATAATTCTCGAGGAGCTGTTTTTT
.,TRBV5-4,TRBJ2-1,.,CASSLEAGVYNEQFF,TGTGCCAGCAGCTTGGAGGCAGGGGTCTACAATGAGCAGTTCTTC
.,TRBV19,TRBJ2-1,TRBD1,CASGRGQYNEQFF,TGTGCCTCCGGAAGGGGGCAATACAATGAGCAGTTCTTC
.,TRBV18,TRBJ2-3,.,CASSPSGPAVDTQYF,TGTGCCAGCTCACCGTCAGGACCCGCGGTAGATACGCAGTATTTT
.,TRBV5-1,TRBJ1-1,.,CASSLGGRAEAFF,TGCGCCAGCAGCTTGGGAGGGCGGGCTGAAGCTTTCTTT
.,TRBV5-4,TRBJ2-7,.,CASSLVSYEQYF,TGTGCCAGCAGCTTGGTGTCCTACGAGCAGTACTTC